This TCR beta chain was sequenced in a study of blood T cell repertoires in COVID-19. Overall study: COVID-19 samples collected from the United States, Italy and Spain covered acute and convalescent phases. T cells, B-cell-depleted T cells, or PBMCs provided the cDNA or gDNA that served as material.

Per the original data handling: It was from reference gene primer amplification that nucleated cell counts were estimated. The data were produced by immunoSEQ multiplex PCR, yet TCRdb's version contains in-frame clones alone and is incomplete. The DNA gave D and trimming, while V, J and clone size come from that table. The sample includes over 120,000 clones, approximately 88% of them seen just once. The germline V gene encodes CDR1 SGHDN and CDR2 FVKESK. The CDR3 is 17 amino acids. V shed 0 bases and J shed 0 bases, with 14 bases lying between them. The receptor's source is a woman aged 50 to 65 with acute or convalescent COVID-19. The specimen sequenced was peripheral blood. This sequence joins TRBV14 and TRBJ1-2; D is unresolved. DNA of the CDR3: TGTGCCAGCAGCCAAGATCGTTACATAGCACCTAACTATGGCTACACCTTC. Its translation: CASSQDRYIAPNYGYTF.